This T cell receptor beta chain was identified during a study of cytomegalovirus exposure and HLA in healthy donors. Study-wide findings and caveats: Previous analysis showed most TCR beta V segments were productive about 87% or about 30% of the time.

PCR was performed using 60 Vbeta and 13 Jbeta primers. Profiled with immunoSEQ multiplex PCR; TCRdb holds only in-frame clones, not every one. This table holds roughly 90,000 clones, approximately 80% found once. In the case of this clone: Its target is not known.

V lost 5 bases and J lost 8; bases outside the gene matches: 13. The CDR3 extends over 16 amino acids. The V gene's germline CDR1 is SEHNR and CDR2 FQNEAQ (reference sequence). The gene calls are TRBV7-9 and TRBJ2-1; 9 bases fit TRBD1. The receptor was isolated from a man between 18 and 35 years old in good health and CMV-seronegative. Material: PBMCs. The CDR3 sequence: CASSPPQTGGTDEQFF. The CDR3 coding sequence is TGTGCCAGCAGCCCCCCTCAGACAGGGGGGACCGATGAGCAGTTCTTC.